This TCR beta chain came from a study of T cell responses to AZD1222 COVID-19 vaccine. Study results and caveats: There were vaccine-associated CD4 TCRs across spike, dominant at 160-218 and 743-854. It should be noted that donors were predominantly white British and more often female, and clonal diversity was possibly underestimated. Repertoire sampling was restricted to post-peak T cell response timepoints. Only six people who got AZD1222 tested seropositive at baseline.

The protocol was immunoSEQ multiplex PCR, while the TCRdb copy is restricted to in-frame clones and leaves out a portion. The repertoire includes approximately 140,000 clones, 75% to 95% of them detected once, and around 7.6% sits in the top ten. V shed 5 bases, J shed 4 bases, and the junction held 5 bases outside the gene matches. The CDR3 covers 13 residues. Germline values: CDR1 SGHDT, CDR2 YYEEEE. Of note for this clone: Its matching antigen is unknown.

Sequencing used peripheral blood, obtained 28 days after the second dose of the MenACWY control vaccine. This sequence was found in an adult who received the MenACWY meningococcal vaccine as a control. The genes are TRBV5-6 and TRBJ1-1; TRBD1 matches 7 bases. The CDR3 DNA follows: TGTGCCAGCAGACGAACAGGGGTCACTGAAGCTTTCTTT. This codes for CASRRTGVTEAFF.